Listed here are 16 T cell receptor beta chains from one sample, sequenced in a study of T cell repertoires in cytomegalovirus infection. Antigens for these TCRs are unknown. MiXCR, applied by TCRdb to the reads, yields one record per CDR3 protein. This sample carries fewer than 1,000,000 distinct CDR3 sequences, approximately 33% of them seen once, and the ten largest clones take around 15%. Sequencing was performed on cultured CD8+ T cells from PBMCs, taken from culture after CMV antigen stimulation. All receptors derive from a human donor in good health (CMV status not recorded). Some clones in this sample may be carry-over from other donors' samples.

This chain joins TRBV12-3 or TRBV12-4 and TRBJ1-1, with D possibly matching TRBD1 (5 bases). V was pared by 1 base and J by 6 bases, with 12 bases between. The CDR3 runs to 14 residues. The CDR3 nucleotides read TGTGCCAGCAGTTTAGGGGACGCGAGGGCTGAAGCTTTCTTT. Protein: CASSLGDARAEAFF.

This clonotype was seen more than once but under ten times. This chain uses TRBV12-3 or TRBV12-4 with TRBJ2-7, with D unclear. This CDR3 has 13 residues. Trimming pared 3 bases from V and 5 bases from J, leaving 11 bases between. The CDR3 loop reads CASSFSSFNEQYF. DNA of the CDR3: TGTGCCAGCAGTTTTTCCAGTTTCAACGAGCAGTACTTC.

The rearrangement links TRBV28 to TRBJ2-1; D remains unclear. The CDR3 loop spans 15 amino acids. Germline CDR1 is MDHEN and CDR2 is SYDVKM. V dropped 6 bases and J dropped 0 bases, with 12 bases sitting between them. In DNA form, the CDR3 reads TGTGCCAGCAGGTCTTTCCAATCCTCCTACAATGAGCAGTTCTTC. Protein product: CASRSFQSSYNEQFF.

This clonotype was recorded a few times. The rearrangement joins TRBV7-9 to TRBJ2-5; D may be TRBD1 (5 bases). This CDR3 has 14 residues. The ends were cut back, 5 bases at V and 2 bases at J, with 12 bases in the middle. CDR1 and CDR2 from the germline V gene are SEHNR and FQNEAQ (reference sequence). CDR3 region: CASSVRQMQETQYF. The CDR3 bases are TGTGCCAGCAGCGTTCGACAGATGCAAGAGACCCAGTACTTC. Combining the CDR3 with reference TRBV7-9 and TRBJ2-5 gives the whole variable domain DTGVSQNPRHKITKRGQNVTFRCDPISEHNRLYWYRQTLGQGPEFLTYFQNEAQLEKSRLLSDRFSAERPKGSFSTLEIQRTEQGDSAMYLCASSVRQMQETQYFGPGTRLLVL.

In its sample, this clonotype was seen a few times. The chain joins TRBV27 to TRBJ2-7; D uncertain. Germline loops: CDR1 MNHEY, CDR2 SMNVEV (reference sequence). Trimming took off 4 bases at V and 5 bases at J, with 9 bases between the two ends. The CDR3 sequence is 12 residues long. CDR3 nucleotide sequence: TGTGCCAGCAGTTATGTAGGCAACGAGCAGTACTTC. Amino acid sequence: CASSYVGNEQYF.

Regarding this clonotype: A clone one base away is much larger, so this may be a read error. The CDR3 end shows no conserved phenylalanine or tryptophan, and so a read error is likely. V is TRBV7-6 and J is TRBJ1-4; D is ambiguous. The germline gives CDR1 SGHVS, CDR2 FNYEAQ. The CDR3 is made up of 14 amino acids. V was trimmed by 6 bases and J by 4 bases, leaving 12 bases between them. The chain's CDR3 is CASRPGGINEKLFS. DNA of the CDR3: TGTGCCAGCAGGCCGGGAGGGATTAATGAAAAACTGTTTTCT.

This clonotype was detected only a few times. The V call is TRBV28, the J call TRBJ2-3; 8 bases agree with TRBD1. V dropped 4 bases and J dropped 4; count of bases not matched to a gene: 13. CDR3 length: 17 residues. CDR1 is MDHEN and CDR2 is SYDVKM in the germline V gene. This CDR3 is CASSSDLTGGWPDTQYF. The CDR3 DNA is TGTGCCAGCAGTTCCGACCTTACAGGGGGTTGGCCAGATACGCAGTATTTT.

The CDR3 region is CASGLAGHLQYF. The CDR3 bases are TGTGCCAGTGGACTAGCGGGACATCTGCAGTACTTC. The V gene is TRBV19, the J gene TRBJ2-4; TRBD2 matches 12 bases. Germline V gene data show CDR1 as LNHDA and CDR2 as SQIVND (reference sequence). The CDR3 consists of 12 residues. V shed 8 bases and J 13 bases; nucleotides not matched to a gene: 6.

V usage is TRBV27 and J usage is TRBJ2-3, with 10 bases aligning to TRBD1. The CDR3 runs 16 residues. In germline, CDR1 is MNHEY, CDR2 SMNVEV (reference sequence). With V trimmed by 4 bases and J by 5 bases, 9 bases remained unmatched. The CDR3 spells CASSSGQGGPRDTQYF. For the CDR3, the DNA is TGTGCCAGCAGTTCCGGACAGGGGGGGCCCAGAGATACGCAGTATTTT.

V gene TRBV28 combines with J gene TRBJ1-2, with D possibly matching TRBD1 (6 bases). V was cut by 10 bases and J by 2 bases, with 14 bases left in between. This CDR3 is built from 13 residues. Germline CDR1 MDHEN, CDR2 SYDVKM. Here the CDR3 reads CANNFGGNYGYTF. The CDR3 coding sequence is TGTGCCAACAACTTTGGGGGCAACTATGGCTACACCTTC.

This clonotype was observed once. The chain is built from TRBV10-3 and TRBJ1-5, with D maybe TRBD1 (5 bases). CDR1 and CDR2 (germline): ENHRY, SYGVKD. Trimming took 9 bases from V and 5 from J, leaving 14 bases between them. The CDR3 runs to 13 residues. The CDR3 DNA follows: TGTGCCATTGGGGCGCGAGGAGATCAGCCCCAGCATTTT. This gives the protein CAIGARGDQPQHF.

The CDR3 sequence is CASSEDLGYSSTDTQYF. The CDR3 coding sequence is TGTGCCAGCAGTGAAGACCTCGGGTATTCTAGCACAGATACGCAGTATTTT. The rearrangement links TRBV6-1 to TRBJ2-3; the D is unclear. V lost 1 base, J lost 0 bases, and 14 bases lay in between. Germline lookup yields CDR1 MNHNS and CDR2 SASEGT. The CDR3 length is 17 residues.

The chain couples TRBV7-6 to TRBJ2-1; the match to TRBD2 covers 7 bases. The CDR3 has 16 amino acids. CDR1 is SGHVS, CDR2 FNYEAQ, per germline. V gave up 1 base and J gave up 10 bases; unmatched junction bases: 13. The chain's CDR3 is CASSLDPGLTAGEQFF. In DNA, the CDR3 is TGTGCCAGCAGCTTAGATCCGGGACTAACCGCCGGGGAGCAGTTCTTC. Looking up the rest from reference TRBV7-6 and TRBJ2-1 gives the full variable domain: GAGVSQSPRYKVTKRGQDVALRCDPISGHVSLYWYRQALGQGPEFLTYFNYEAQQDKSGLPNDRFSAERPEGSISTLTIQRTEQRDSAMYRCASSLDPGLTAGEQFFGPGTRLTVL.

This chain uses TRBV7-9 with TRBJ2-1, with 7 bases identical to TRBD1. The junction had 10 bases not matched to a gene; V was cut back by 2 bases and J by 9 bases. From germline, CDR1 is SEHNR and CDR2 FQNEAQ (reference sequence). This CDR3 has 15 residues. CDR3 region: CASSLPGTGVFEQFF. In nucleotides, the CDR3 is TGTGCCAGCAGCTTACCGGGTACAGGGGTCTTTGAGCAGTTCTTC.

This clonotype has ten or more counts. The chain combines TRBV7-6 with TRBJ2-2, with D perhaps TRBD1 or TRBD2 (6 bases each). The CDR3 consists of 16 residues. Trimming shortened V by 6 bases and J by 3 bases, and 17 bases separated the two germline ends. Germline loops: CDR1 SGHVS, CDR2 FNYEAQ. CDR3 DNA sequence: TGTGCCAGCAGGCCTGGTTGGGGGGCGGACACCGGGGAGCTGTTTTTT. Translated, it gives CASRPGWGADTGELFF.

In this sample, this clonotype turned up a few times. The chain joins TRBV12-3 or TRBV12-4 to TRBJ1-1; D unresolved. Trimming shortened V by 7 bases and J by 4 bases, and 7 bases separated the two germline ends. This CDR3 region has 11 residues. As DNA, the CDR3 is TGTGCCAGCAAGGTTGGCACTGAAGCTTTCTTT. Protein sequence: CASKVGTEAFF.